These T cell receptor beta chains were read from a single sample in a study of blood T cell repertoires in COVID-19. Assay used: immunoSEQ multiplex PCR; TCRdb lists only in-frame clones, some missing. The table records around 270,000 clones, about 80% of them present only once. Material for sequencing was peripheral blood. All receptors derive from a person between 65 and 80 years old with COVID-19, enrolled during active disease. Both conserved end residues are part of each CDR3. D genes are given only for firm matches. Only part of the rows carry a size: once, few, many, or a class if the clone is expanded.

J: TRBJ1-1; size: .; D: .; V: TRBV6-2/TRBV6-3; CDR3: CASSQDGTRAEAFF; DNA: TGTGCCAGCAGTCAAGACGGAACCCGGGCTGAAGCTTTCTTT
J: TRBJ2-1; size: .; D: TRBD2; V: TRBV11-2; CDR3: CASSLDPVSGGAGEQFF; DNA: TGTGCCAGCAGCTTAGATCCTGTTAGCGGGGGGGCTGGTGAGCAGTTCTTC
J: TRBJ1-4; size: .; D: TRBD1; V: TRBV28; CDR3: CASRGRGRVNEKLFF; DNA: TGTGCCAGCAGGGGCAGGGGGCGGGTTAATGAAAAACTGTTTTTT
J: TRBJ1-2; size: .; D: .; V: TRBV2; CDR3: CASSEAQRRSTGYGYTF; DNA: TGTGCCAGCAGTGAAGCGCAGCGCCGTTCCACCGGCTATGGCTACACCTTC
J: TRBJ1-5; size: .; D: .; V: TRBV18; CDR3: CASSLEGVWGNQPQHF; DNA: TGTGCCAGCTCACTTGAAGGGGTATGGGGCAATCAGCCCCAGCATTTT
J: TRBJ2-3; size: .; D: .; V: TRBV5-4; CDR3: CASTSAASRSTDTQYF; DNA: .
J: TRBJ2-2; size: .; D: TRBD2; V: TRBV7-9; CDR3: CASSRTSGGLDTGELFF; DNA: TGTGCCAGCAGCCGGACTAGCGGGGGGCTGGACACCGGGGAGCTGTTTTTT
J: TRBJ1-4; size: .; D: .; V: TRBV6-5; CDR3: CASATRYGNEKLFF; DNA: TGTGCCAGCGCCACCCGCTACGGTAATGAAAAACTGTTTTTT
J: TRBJ2-7; size: .; D: .; V: TRBV28; CDR3: CASTPLGQYYEQYF; DNA: TGTGCCAGCACGCCTTTAGGACAGTACTACGAGCAGTACTTC
J: TRBJ2-1; size: .; D: TRBD2; V: TRBV6-4; CDR3: CASSEREGPNEQFF; DNA: TGTGCCAGCTCAGAGAGGGAGGGCCCCAATGAGCAGTTCTTC
J: TRBJ2-3; size: .; D: .; V: TRBV5-1; CDR3: CASSWRGPDTQYF; DNA: TGCGCCAGCAGCTGGAGGGGACCAGATACGCAGTATTTT
J: TRBJ2-3; size: .; D: .; V: TRBV6-2/TRBV6-3; CDR3: CASSYSTVARPLQSKNTQYF; DNA: TGTGCCAGCAGTTACTCTACCGTAGCGCGACCCCTCCAGAGCAAGAATACGCAGTATTTT
J: TRBJ2-5; size: .; D: .; V: TRBV7-3; CDR3: CASSPTGGAKTQYF; DNA: TGTGCCAGCAGCCCGACGGGGGGCGCGAAGACCCAGTACTTC
J: TRBJ2-7; size: .; D: TRBD1; V: TRBV7-2; CDR3: CASSRTGYPYEQYF; DNA: TGTGCCAGCAGCCGGACAGGCTATCCCTACGAGCAGTACTTC
J: TRBJ2-1; size: once; D: TRBD1; V: TRBV6-6; CDR3: CASSYSIRGPYNEQFF; DNA: TGTGCCAGCAGTTACTCAATCAGGGGGCCCTACAATGAGCAGTTCTTC
J: TRBJ1-5; size: .; D: .; V: TRBV6-5; CDR3: CASWGDSNQPQHF; DNA: TGTGCCAGTTGGGGGGATAGCAATCAGCCCCAGCATTTT
J: TRBJ1-4; size: once; D: TRBD1; V: TRBV19; CDR3: CASKPSGQGEEKLFF; DNA: TGTGCCAGTAAACCGTCGGGACAGGGGGAAGAAAAACTGTTTTTT
J: TRBJ2-5; size: .; D: TRBD2; V: TRBV9; CDR3: CASSVVGSGVQETQYF; DNA: TGTGCCAGCAGCGTAGTTGGTAGCGGGGTCCAAGAGACCCAGTACTTC
J: TRBJ1-2; size: .; D: .; V: TRBV9; CDR3: CASSVGGNNYGYTF; DNA: TGTGCCAGCAGCGTAGGAGGAAATAACTATGGCTACACCTTC
J: TRBJ1-3; size: .; D: .; V: TRBV11-2; CDR3: CASILQGVGNTIYF; DNA: TGTGCCAGCATCCTACAGGGCGTCGGGAACACCATATATTTT
J: TRBJ2-7; size: .; D: TRBD1; V: TRBV5-1; CDR3: CASSMPGQGHEQYF; DNA: TGCGCCAGCAGCATGCCGGGACAGGGGCACGAGCAGTACTTC
J: TRBJ1-4; size: .; D: .; V: TRBV6-5; CDR3: CASRGGAWEKLFF; DNA: TGTGCCAGCAGAGGGGGGGCTTGGGAAAAACTGTTTTTT
J: TRBJ2-1; size: .; D: .; V: TRBV7-3; CDR3: CASSLTDGGVVGGEGYNEQFF; DNA: TGTGCCAGCAGCTTAACGGATGGTGGGGTTGTCGGGGGAGAAGGCTACAATGAGCAGTTCTTC
J: TRBJ2-3; size: .; D: .; V: TRBV28; CDR3: CASSRPGDTQYF; DNA: TGTGCCAGCAGTCGCCCGGGGGATACGCAGTATTTT
J: TRBJ2-5; size: .; D: TRBD1; V: TRBV5-1; CDR3: CASSTGDRGQETQYF; DNA: TGCGCCAGCAGCACCGGGGACAGGGGCCAAGAGACCCAGTACTTC
J: TRBJ2-1; size: .; D: .; V: TRBV6-1; CDR3: CASSEGRSSYNEQFF; DNA: TGTGCCAGCAGTGAAGGACGGAGCTCCTACAATGAGCAGTTCTTC
J: TRBJ1-2; size: .; D: .; V: TRBV14; CDR3: CASSHLTDDYGYTF; DNA: TGTGCCAGCAGCCACCTGACAGACGACTATGGCTACACCTTC
J: TRBJ2-7; size: .; D: .; V: TRBV6-5; CDR3: CATEAAYEQYF; DNA: TGTGCCACGGAGGCAGCGTACGAGCAGTACTTC